This passage covers 18 T cell receptor beta chains from one sample sequenced in a study of vaccination effects on CD4 cells after COVID-19. Sequenced by immunoSEQ multiplex PCR; TCRdb stores in-frame clones only, minus some. The sample yields 71,000 or so clones, over 65% seen once. Peptide-pool stimulation followed by sequencing identified expanded antigen-specific CD4+ clonotypes in the ViraFEST assay. Subsequent to 10 days of culture, CD4+ T cells were isolated. Testing of the vaccine recipients showed negative nucleocapsid antibodies and no prior SARS-CoV-2 infection. No antigen has been identified for these receptors. The starting material was CD4+ T cells from PBMCs cultured with HCoV-OC43 spike peptides, obtained before COVID-19 vaccination. The sample's subset: HCoV-OC43 spike overlapping peptide pool stimulation. These receptors were taken from a human donor who received a COVID-19 vaccine.

V gene TRBV11-2 combines with J gene TRBJ2-7; no definite D call. With 1 base removed from V and 3 bases from J, the gap between germline ends came to 7 bases. CDR3 size: 13 residues. Germline CDR1 is SGHAT and CDR2 is FQNNGV. The CDR3 sequence is CASSLGVFYEQYV. The CDR3 coding sequence is TGTGCCAGCAGCTTAGGGGTATTCTACGAGCAGTACGTC.

The V call is TRBV9, the J call TRBJ2-2, with no clear D. Trimming removed 0 bases from V and 7 bases from J, with 7 bases in between. This CDR3 contains 13 residues. Germline V CDR1 and CDR2: SGDLS, YYNGEE. As DNA, the CDR3 is TGTGCCAGCAGCGTAGTCCTCGGCGGGGAGCTGTTTTTT. Translating it yields CASSVVLGGELFF.

The chain couples TRBV7-3 to TRBJ2-3; D may be TRBD1 or TRBD2 (5 bases each). Deletions cut 2 bases from V and 5 bases from J, with 8 bases between. The CDR3 has 13 amino acids. Germline values: CDR1 SGHTA, CDR2 FQGTGA. This CDR3 reads CASSLRGEDTQYF. CDR3 DNA sequence: TGTGCCAGCAGCTTACGGGGCGAAGATACGCAGTATTTT.

V usage is TRBV5-6 and J usage is TRBJ1-2, with D uncertain. The CDR3 loop spans 13 amino acids. V dropped 0 bases and J dropped 4 bases, with 7 bases sitting between them. The germline V gene encodes CDR1 SGHDT and CDR2 YYEEEE. DNA of the CDR3: TGTGCCAGCAGCTTGGGGAAAGGCTATGGCTACACCTTC. It translates to CASSLGKGYGYTF.

Only a few counts were recorded for this clone. The V and J genes are TRBV7-8 and TRBJ1-4; D possibly corresponds to TRBD1 (5 bases). The CDR3 contains 15 residues. In germline, CDR1 is SGHVS, CDR2 FQNEAQ. V was clipped by 1 base and J by 3 bases, with 9 bases between them. In DNA form, the CDR3 reads TGTGCCAGCAGCTTAGTTAGACAGTCTAATGAAAAACTGTTTTTT. Translating it yields CASSLVRQSNEKLFF. The variable domain in full, completed from reference TRBV7-8 and TRBJ1-4, reads GAGVSQSPRYKVAKRGQDVALRCDPISGHVSLFWYQQALGQGPEFLTYFQNEAQLDKSGLPSDRFFAERPEGSVSTLKIQRTQQEDSAVYLCASSLVRQSNEKLFFGSGTQLSVL.

The chain recombines TRBV7-8 with TRBJ2-3; TRBD2 agrees at 7 bases. This CDR3 has 16 amino acids. The germline gives CDR1 SGHVS, CDR2 FQNEAQ. Germline trimming cut 1 base from V and 0 bases from J; bases unmatched to any gene: 4. The CDR3 DNA reads as TGTGCCAGCAGCTTAGAGGGACTACGAAGCACAGATACGCAGTATTTT. Protein: CASSLEGLRSTDTQYF.

The rearrangement joins TRBV28 to TRBJ1-4; weak D call: TRBD1 (6 bases). The CDR3 consists of 16 residues. CDR1 is MDHEN and CDR2 is SYDVKM in the germline V gene. Trimming removed 3 bases at V and 3 bases at J, with 14 bases between. CDR3 DNA: TGTGCCAGCAGTTTGTGGGGGGGCATTTCTAATGAAAAACTGTTTTTT. It specifies CASSLWGGISNEKLFF.

The chain has TRBV6-4 and TRBJ1-2; 8 bases fit TRBD1. Per the germline V gene, CDR1 is MRHNA and CDR2 is SNTAGT. J gave up 0 bases and V 5 bases, and 5 bases lay outside the gene matches. The CDR3 covers 15 residues. CDR3 DNA: TGTGCCAGCAGTACCGGGACAGGCACTAACTATGGCTACACCTTC. Translating it yields CASSTGTGTNYGYTF.

The CDR3 here is CASSLTGKGNTEAFF. The CDR3 nucleotides read TGTGCCAGCAGCCTAACCGGGAAAGGGAACACTGAAGCTTTCTTT. This chain connects TRBV5-5 to TRBJ1-1; D not certain. Germline V gene lookup returns CDR1 SGHKS and CDR2 YYEKEE (reference sequence). Trimming shortened V by 4 bases and J by 1 base, and 14 bases separated the two germline ends. The CDR3 is 15 amino acids.

This rearrangement joins TRBV7-7 to TRBJ2-5, with D possibly being TRBD1 (5 bases). This CDR3 is 14 amino acids long. Per the germline V gene, CDR1 is SSHAT and CDR2 is FNYEAQ (reference sequence). With 3 bases removed from V and 5 bases from J, the gap between germline ends came to 13 bases. The CDR3 is CASSFLGLRETQYF. The DNA for the CDR3 is TGTGCCAGCAGCTTTTTGGGGCTGAGGGAGACCCAGTACTTC.

The chain is built from TRBV24-1 and TRBJ1-2; D perhaps matches TRBD1 (6 bases). CDR3 length: 14 amino acids. CDR1 and CDR2 from the germline V gene are KGHDR and SFDVKD. The V gene lost 4 bases and the J gene lost 0 bases, with 8 bases spanning the gap. CDR3: CATSEGGANYGYTF. The DNA of the CDR3 is TGTGCCACCAGTGAGGGGGGCGCTAACTATGGCTACACCTTC.

The chain joins TRBV24-1 to TRBJ2-2; a weak D match, TRBD1 (5 bases). The CDR3 length is 15 residues. Trimming removed 6 bases at V and 2 bases at J, with 12 bases between. The germline V gene encodes CDR1 KGHDR and CDR2 SFDVKD. CDR3 in DNA: TGTGCCACCAGTTCCACAGGACAAAACACCGGGGAGCTGTTTTTT. Protein sequence: CATSSTGQNTGELFF.

The V and J genes are TRBV28 and TRBJ1-6; tentative D call: TRBD1 (6 bases). V dropped 5 bases and J dropped 9 bases, with 17 bases sitting between them. This CDR3 has 15 amino acids. Germline assignment: CDR1 MDHEN and CDR2 SYDVKM. The CDR3 sequence: CASSGQRTATSPLHF. CDR3 coding DNA: TGTGCCAGCAGTGGCCAGAGGACAGCGACTTCACCCCTCCACTTT.

This clone showed up just a few times. The chain carries TRBV15 and TRBJ2-1; 7 bases align to TRBD1. The CDR3 has 16 residues. Germline loops: CDR1 LNHNV, CDR2 YYDKDF (reference sequence). The J segment lost 2 bases and the V segment lost 3 bases, leaving 7 bases of the junction unmatched. The CDR3 sequence is CATSSDSGTAYNEQFF. The CDR3 DNA sequence: TGTGCCACCAGCAGCGATTCCGGGACAGCCTACAATGAGCAGTTCTTC.

This clone was seen a single time. The chain employs TRBV30 and TRBJ1-3; no reliable D call. V was cut by 2 bases and J by 1 base, with 9 bases left in between. This CDR3 contains 14 residues. Germline-derived CDR1 and CDR2 are GTSNPN and SVGIG (reference sequence). CDR3 coding DNA: TGTGCCTGGAGTCGGCAACTTTCTGGAAACACCATATATTTT. Its translation: CAWSRQLSGNTIYF.

This chain joins TRBV30 and TRBJ2-1; D remains unclear. V dropped 6 bases and J dropped 0 bases, with 12 bases sitting between them. Per the germline V gene, CDR1 is GTSNPN and CDR2 is SVGIG (reference sequence). The CDR3 spans 14 residues. CDR3 region: CACTTGSSYNEQFF. The CDR3 bases are TGTGCCTGTACGACTGGAAGCTCCTACAATGAGCAGTTCTTC. The whole variable domain, remainder taken from reference TRBV30 and TRBJ2-1, is SQTIHQWPATLVQPVGSPLSLECTVEGTSNPNLYWYRQAAGRGLQLLFYSVGIGQISSEVPQNLSASRPQDRQFILSSKKLLLSDSGFYLCACTTGSSYNEQFFGPGTRLTVL.

This clone was counted only a few times. The chain employs TRBV2 and TRBJ1-1; the D gene is possibly TRBD1 (5 bases). Trimming left V 2 bases short and J 4 bases short, with 8 bases between. This CDR3 is 13 amino acids long. Per germline, CDR1 SNHLY and CDR2 FYNNEI. The DNA of the CDR3 is TGTGCCAGCAGTGAACAGCAGGGCACTGAAGCTTTCTTT. Protein sequence: CASSEQQGTEAFF.

The gene calls are TRBV29-1 and TRBJ2-3; D is perhaps TRBD1 (5 bases). Germline CDR1 is SQVTM and CDR2 is ANQGSEA. V was pared by 6 bases and J by 4 bases, with 17 bases between. This CDR3 is 14 amino acids long. This CDR3 is CSVLGAPGADTQYF. The CDR3, as DNA: TGCAGCGTCTTAGGGGCGCCTGGGGCAGATACGCAGTATTTT.